Presented here are 5 T cell receptor beta chains from one specimen sequenced in a study of blood T cell repertoires in COVID-19. Sequenced by immunoSEQ multiplex PCR; TCRdb stores in-frame clones only, minus some. The repertoire holds approximately 100,000 clones, roughly 84% seen once, with around 15% in the top ten. The material sequenced was peripheral blood. These receptors were obtained from a woman aged 55-70 years with acute or convalescent COVID-19.

The chain combines TRBV5-5 with TRBJ2-3, with 7 bases aligning to TRBD1. Germline CDR1 SGHKS, CDR2 YYEKEE (reference sequence). V gave up 3 bases and J gave up 2 bases; unmatched junction bases: 6. CDR3 length equals 15 residues. The CDR3 DNA reads TGTGCCAGCAGCTCGACAGGGCGGAACACAGATACGCAGTATTTT. Translated, it gives CASSSTGRNTDTQYF.

This chain connects TRBV30 to TRBJ1-6, with D possibly being TRBD1 (5 bases). This CDR3 has 14 residues. The germline V gene encodes CDR1 GTSNPN and CDR2 SVGIG (reference sequence). The germline V and J ends were trimmed by 0 bases and 8 bases, with 11 bases remaining between them. The CDR3 bases are TGTGCCTGGAGTGTGTGGGGCGGTCATTCACCCCTCCACTTT. It codes for CAWSVWGGHSPLHF.

The rearrangement uses TRBV30 and TRBJ1-1; D remains ambiguous. The germline CDR1 and CDR2 sequences are GTSNPN and SVGIG (reference sequence). V shed 4 bases and J shed 0 bases, with 12 bases lying between them. The CDR3 extends over 14 amino acids. In DNA, the CDR3 is TGTGCCTGGACAGGAATTTTTATGAACACTGAAGCTTTCTTT. Translation gives CAWTGIFMNTEAFF. Supplemented by reference TRBV30 and TRBJ1-1, the full variable domain reads SQTIHQWPATLVQPVGSPLSLECTVEGTSNPNLYWYRQAAGRGLQLLFYSVGIGQISSEVPQNLSASRPQDRQFILSSKKLLLSDSGFYLCAWTGIFMNTEAFFGQGTRLTVV.

This chain links TRBV19 with TRBJ1-2, with 7 bases aligning to TRBD1. Germline lookup yields CDR1 LNHDA and CDR2 SQIVND (reference sequence). The CDR3 has 16 amino acids. V shed 2 bases, J shed 4 bases, and the junction held 10 bases outside the gene matches. The CDR3 loop reads CASSITGQTFFYGYTF. In DNA form, the CDR3 reads TGTGCCAGTAGTATAACGGGACAGACGTTTTTCTATGGCTACACCTTC.

V and J are TRBV5-1 and TRBJ2-5; 14 positions match TRBD2. This CDR3 comprises 18 residues. Germline V CDR1 and CDR2: SGHRS, YFSETQ. With 5 bases clipped from V and 1 base from J, the junction kept 10 bases outside the gene matches. CDR3 DNA sequence: TGCGCCAGCAGTGACGGACTAGCGGGGGGCCCGTCCCAAGAGACCCAGTACTTC. Protein product: CASSDGLAGGPSQETQYF.